The 24 T cell receptor beta chains listed next were all sequenced from one sample in a study of T cell responses to AZD1222 COVID-19 vaccine. Method: immunoSEQ multiplex PCR; TCRdb's copy keeps in-frame clones and lacks some. The profile shows 130,000 or so clones, approximately 80% of them singletons. The sample in question was peripheral blood, obtained 28 days after the second AZD1222 dose. Every receptor here comes from an adult who received the AZD1222 COVID-19 vaccine.

The genes are TRBV19 and TRBJ1-1; D call uncertain. V lost 7 bases and J lost 2, with 5 bases in between. Per the germline V gene, CDR1 is LNHDA and CDR2 is SQIVND (reference sequence). The length of the CDR3 is 11 residues. CDR3 loop: CASKGNTEAFF. CDR3 nucleotide sequence: TGTGCCAGTAAGGGCAACACTGAAGCTTTCTTT.

This sequence joins TRBV6-4 and TRBJ1-2; D is perhaps TRBD1 (5 bases). Germline V gives CDR1 MRHNA, CDR2 SNTAGT. The CDR3 extends over 14 amino acids. Trimming cost V 3 bases and J 8 bases, with 16 bases left between them. CDR3 DNA sequence: TGTGCCAGCAGTGAGGCCAGGGAGGGGTGGGGCTACACCTTC. Residues: CASSEAREGWGYTF.

The J gene is TRBJ2-2, the V gene TRBV18, with a possible D match to TRBD2 (5 bases). The V and J ends lost 3 bases and 4 bases respectively, with 12 bases between them. This CDR3 is 15 amino acids long. The germline CDR1 and CDR2 sequences are KGHSH and LQKENI. In DNA form, the CDR3 reads TGTGCCAGCTCACCCCGGGGATTCGGCACCGGGGAGCTGTTTTTT. Translated: CASSPRGFGTGELFF.

V gene TRBV11-2 combines with J gene TRBJ1-1; TRBD1 is a possible D gene (5 bases). The germline gives CDR1 SGHAT, CDR2 FQNNGV. This CDR3 spans 15 amino acids. V was cut by 1 base and J by 6 bases, with 15 bases left in between. DNA for the CDR3: TGTGCCAGCAGCTTAGTTACAGGAAGGATCTCTGAAGCTTTCTTT. Amino acid sequence: CASSLVTGRISEAFF.

The V and J genes are TRBV10-3 and TRBJ1-5; D ambiguous. Looked up from germline, CDR1 is ENHRY and CDR2 is SYGVKD. The V gene lost 5 bases and the J gene lost 4 bases, with 15 bases spanning the gap. The CDR3 covers 15 residues. This CDR3 is CAISPHGRDNQPQHF. The CDR3 region has the DNA TGTGCCATCAGTCCTCATGGGAGAGATAATCAGCCCCAGCATTTT.

The rearrangement links TRBV30 to TRBJ1-5; 7 positions match TRBD1. V was clipped by 5 bases and J by 6 bases; unmatched bases: 7. In germline, CDR1 is GTSNPN, CDR2 SVGIG (reference sequence). The CDR3 consists of 13 residues. The CDR3, as DNA: TGTGCCTGGGGGACAGATGTGGGTCAGCCCCAGCATTTT. Translation gives CAWGTDVGQPQHF.

The chain combines TRBV28 with TRBJ1-2; D is possibly TRBD1 (6 bases). The V gene lost 4 bases and the J gene lost 8 bases, with 23 bases spanning the gap. The CDR3 runs to 16 residues. The germline V gene encodes CDR1 MDHEN and CDR2 SYDVKM. The CDR3 sequence is CASSSSLGQWVEGYTF. The CDR3 nucleotides read TGTGCCAGCAGTTCCTCGCTAGGACAGTGGGTTGAGGGCTACACCTTC.

This chain connects TRBV18 to TRBJ1-4; tentative D call: TRBD1 (6 bases). V lost 4 bases and J 10 bases, leaving 16 bases between the germline ends. The CDR3 contains 14 residues. Germline V CDR1 and CDR2: KGHSH, LQKENI. The CDR3 DNA sequence: TGTGCCAGCTCACGACCGGAGGGGGAGGGAAAACTGTTTTTT. Translation: CASSRPEGEGKLFF.

The chain combines TRBV30 with TRBJ1-5, with D unresolved. This CDR3 has 17 amino acids. Germline loops: CDR1 GTSNPN, CDR2 SVGIG (reference sequence). V was clipped by 1 base and J by 3 bases, with 19 bases between them. CDR3 coding DNA: TGTGCCTGGAGTGGATTACCTGCCTGGGCCCACAATCAGCCCCAGCATTTT. The encoded protein is CAWSGLPAWAHNQPQHF.

This clone appeared a single time. J is TRBJ1-2 and V is TRBV4-1; D not resolved. The CDR3 has 14 residues. V gave up 0 bases and J gave up 7 bases, with 12 bases separating them. CDR1 and CDR2 (germline): MGHRA, YSYEKL. The CDR3 nucleotides read TGCGCCAGCAGCCAAGATATGGCTTACGGTGGCTACACCTTC. Translated, it gives CASSQDMAYGGYTF.

Notes on this clone: At one boundary the junction diverges from the germline segment, which might be a read error. This chain joins TRBV28 and TRBJ1-1; tentative D call: TRBD1 (6 bases). CDR1 and CDR2 (germline): MDHEN, SYDVKM. This CDR3 region has 12 residues. CDR3: CASSLYGGPAFF. CDR3 coding DNA: TGTGCCAGCAGCTTATACGGGGGGCCGGCTTTCTTT.

The chain uses TRBV5-1 and TRBJ1-1, with 7 nucleotides matching TRBD1. The germline gives CDR1 SGHRS, CDR2 YFSETQ. The CDR3 runs 15 residues. Trimming removed 1 base from V and 8 bases from J; junction bases left unmatched: 11. Here the CDR3 DNA reads TGCGCCAGCAGCTTGAGGTATCAGGGGGGCTCGGAAGCTTTCTTT. It codes for CASSLRYQGGSEAFF.

The gene calls are TRBV30 and TRBJ2-3, with D unclear. Germline V lookup: CDR1 GTSNPN, CDR2 SVGIG (reference sequence). V lost 0 bases and J 3 bases, leaving 7 bases between the germline ends. This CDR3 spans 13 amino acids. DNA for the CDR3: TGTGCCTGGAGTGTCCTGACTACAGATACGCAGTATTTT. Its translation is CAWSVLTTDTQYF.

A few counts support this clone. This sequence joins TRBV11-3 and TRBJ1-6; the D gene is possibly TRBD1 (5 bases). V lost 4 bases, J lost 11 bases, and 12 bases lay in between. CDR3 length: 13 amino acids. Germline V lookup: CDR1 SGHNT, CDR2 YENEEA. The CDR3: CASSSIWGAPLHF. The CDR3 bases are TGTGCCAGCAGCTCAATTTGGGGGGCACCCCTCCACTTT.

The genes are TRBV5-6 and TRBJ1-2; 8 bases match TRBD1. CDR3 length equals 15 residues. Per germline, CDR1 SGHDT and CDR2 YYEEEE. Germline trimming cut 0 bases from V and 1 base from J; bases unmatched to any gene: 2. CDR3 sequence: CASSLGTGHNYGYTF. The DNA for the CDR3 is TGTGCCAGCAGCTTGGGGACAGGGCATAACTATGGCTACACCTTC. Full variable domain (rest looked up from reference TRBV5-6 and TRBJ1-2): DAGVTQSPTHLIKTRGQQVTLRCSPKSGHDTVSWYQQALGQGPQFIFQYYEEEERQRGNFPDRFSGHQFPNYSSELNVNALLLGDSALYLCASSLGTGHNYGYTFGSGTRLTVV.

The chain has TRBV7-9 and TRBJ2-7; D perhaps matches TRBD1 (5 bases). This CDR3 spans 13 amino acids. V was clipped by 2 bases and J by 8 bases, with 13 bases between them. Per the germline V gene, CDR1 is SEHNR and CDR2 is FQNEAQ (reference sequence). The CDR3 coding sequence is TGTGCCAGCAGCTTAAAGACAGAAGTGAAGCAGTACTTC. Amino acid sequence: CASSLKTEVKQYF.

This clone was counted only a few times. The chain couples TRBV6-5 to TRBJ1-1; 9 bases fit TRBD1. With 5 bases clipped from V and 8 bases from J, the junction kept 6 bases outside the gene matches. This CDR3 contains 13 residues. Looked up from germline, CDR1 is MNHEY and CDR2 is SVGAGI. The CDR3 region is CASSLLTGGEAFF. For the CDR3, the DNA is TGTGCCAGCAGTCTCCTTACAGGGGGCGAAGCTTTCTTT.

The sample holds one count of this clone. This rearrangement joins TRBV5-1 to TRBJ1-2; the D gene is possibly TRBD1 (6 bases). Deletions cut 3 bases from V and 8 bases from J, with 14 bases between. The CDR3 has 13 residues. Germline loops: CDR1 SGHRS, CDR2 YFSETQ. CDR3 nucleotide sequence: TGCGCCAGCAGCTCCCTGGACAGTGGAGGCTACACCTTC. Translated: CASSSLDSGGYTF.

The rearrangement uses TRBV9 and TRBJ2-3; D gene ambiguous. The CDR3 runs 13 residues. The ends were cut back, 4 bases at V and 8 bases at J, with 14 bases in the middle. Germline V gene lookup returns CDR1 SGDLS and CDR2 YYNGEE. CDR3 coding DNA: TGTGCCAGCAGCCCCGAGGCCTACGGTACGCAGTATTTT. It specifies CASSPEAYGTQYF.

The V and J genes are TRBV11-3 and TRBJ2-3; D tentatively fits TRBD1 or TRBD2 (6 bases each). The CDR3 spans 13 residues. The V gene's germline CDR1 is SGHNT and CDR2 YENEEA. V was shortened by 6 bases and J by 1 base, with 8 bases between the two germline ends. CDR3: CASSRGGTDTQYF. CDR3 coding DNA: TGTGCCAGCAGTAGGGGGGGCACAGATACGCAGTATTTT.

V gene TRBV19 combines with J gene TRBJ1-2, with TRBD1 identical over 9 bases. Germline V CDR1 and CDR2: LNHDA, SQIVND (reference sequence). The CDR3 runs 14 residues. V lost 3 bases and J lost 7; bases outside the gene matches: 6. Here the CDR3 reads CASSMGQGLGGYTF. CDR3 nucleotide sequence: TGTGCCAGTAGTATGGGACAGGGCCTTGGTGGCTACACCTTC. The complete variable domain, with remaining parts taken from reference TRBV19 and TRBJ1-2, reads DGGITQSPKYLFRKEGQNVTLSCEQNLNHDAMYWYRQDPGQGLRLIYYSQIVNDFQKGDIAEGYSVSREKKESFPLTVTSAQKNPTAFYLCASSMGQGLGGYTFGSGTRLTVV.

This chain uses TRBV6-5 with TRBJ1-2, with D possibly TRBD1 on 6 matching bases. Between the trimmed V and J ends, which lost 8 bases and 1 base, there was a span of 11 bases. CDR3 length: 13 residues. Germline assignment: CDR1 MNHEY and CDR2 SVGAGI. The CDR3 region has the DNA TGTGCCAGCTCGGGGGGGCTTAACTATGGCTACACCTTC. Its protein product is CASSGGLNYGYTF.

Remarks on this clone: One end of the junction fails to match germline, which may point to a read error. The chain joins TRBV18 to TRBJ1-1; D unclear. Germline CDR1 KGHSH, CDR2 LQKENI. The CDR3 is 12 residues long. The CDR3 nucleotides read TGTGCCAGCTCACCTGAGGATGAGCTGACTGCTTTT. Protein sequence: CASSPEDELTAF.

This clone was recorded once. This chain connects TRBV6-6 to TRBJ1-2, with 9 bases that match TRBD1. Per the germline V gene, CDR1 is MNHNY and CDR2 is SVGAGI (reference sequence). The ends lost 2 bases at V and 3 bases at J; junction bases unmatched: 7. This CDR3 region has 16 residues. The CDR3 sequence: CASSYIGTGNDYGYTF. In nucleotides, the CDR3 is TGTGCCAGCAGTTACATCGGGACAGGGAACGACTATGGCTACACCTTC.